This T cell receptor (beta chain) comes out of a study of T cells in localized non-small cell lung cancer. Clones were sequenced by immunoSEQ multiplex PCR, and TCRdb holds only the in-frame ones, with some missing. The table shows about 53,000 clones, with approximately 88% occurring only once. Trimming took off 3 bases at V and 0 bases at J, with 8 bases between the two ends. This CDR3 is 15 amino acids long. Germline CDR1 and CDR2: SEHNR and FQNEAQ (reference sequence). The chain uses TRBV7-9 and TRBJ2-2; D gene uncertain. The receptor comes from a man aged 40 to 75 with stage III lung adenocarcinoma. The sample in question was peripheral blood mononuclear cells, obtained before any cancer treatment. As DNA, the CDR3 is TGTGCCAGCAGCTTTACAAGCGCGAACACCGGGGAGCTGTTTTTT. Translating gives CASSFTSANTGELFF.